These T cell receptor beta chains were read from a single sample in a study of blood T cell repertoires in COVID-19. Some clones are missing from TCRdb's copy, which holds only in-frame ones; the method was immunoSEQ multiplex PCR. Of a few hundred thousand clones in the sample, about 89% are singletons; the top ten hold 9.5% to 15%. The sample comprised peripheral blood. These receptors all stem from an older woman with acute or convalescent COVID-19. Each CDR3 is given with its conserved first and last residue. A D gene is named only where the DNA matches it firmly. The size field is filled for only some rows; it gives once, few, many or a size class.

abundance: .; j_gene: TRBJ1-1; d_gene: .; v_gene: TRBV5-4; CDR3aa: CASSSRNSNTEAFF; CDR3nt: TGTGCCAGCAGCTCCAGGAATTCGAACACTGAAGCTTTCTTT
abundance: .; j_gene: TRBJ2-7; d_gene: TRBD1; v_gene: TRBV4-1; CDR3aa: CASSQDPGQGPFYEQYF; CDR3nt: TGCGCCAGCAGCCAGGACCCGGGACAGGGGCCATTCTACGAGCAGTACTTC
abundance: few; j_gene: TRBJ2-1; d_gene: TRBD2; v_gene: TRBV7-3; CDR3aa: CASSLAGTSGVGTSYNEQFF; CDR3nt: TGTGCCAGCAGCTTGGCCGGGACTAGCGGGGTGGGGACCTCCTACAATGAGCAGTTCTTC
abundance: .; j_gene: TRBJ1-1; d_gene: .; v_gene: TRBV4-1; CDR3aa: CASSHSGPRGTEAFF; CDR3nt: TGCGCCAGCAGCCACAGCGGGCCTCGGGGCACTGAAGCTTTCTTT
abundance: .; j_gene: TRBJ2-7; d_gene: TRBD2; v_gene: TRBV2; CDR3aa: CASTEREVVYEQYF; CDR3nt: TGTGCCAGCACCGAGCGGGAGGTAGTCTACGAGCAGTACTTC
abundance: .; j_gene: TRBJ1-6; d_gene: TRBD1; v_gene: TRBV5-1; CDR3aa: CASSWGQGQYNSPLHF; CDR3nt: TGCGCCAGCAGCTGGGGACAGGGACAATATAATTCACCCCTCCACTTT
abundance: .; j_gene: TRBJ2-7; d_gene: TRBD1; v_gene: TRBV10-3; CDR3aa: CAISDGQGGTYEQYF; CDR3nt: TGTGCCATCAGTGATGGACAGGGGGGAACCTACGAGCAGTACTTC
abundance: .; j_gene: TRBJ2-7; d_gene: TRBD2; v_gene: TRBV30; CDR3aa: CAWSTSGYEQYF; CDR3nt: TGTGCCTGGAGTACTAGCGGTTACGAGCAGTACTTC
abundance: .; j_gene: TRBJ2-1; d_gene: .; v_gene: TRBV3-1/TRBV3-2; CDR3aa: CASSQGLGSLSEQFF; CDR3nt: TGTGCCAGCAGCCAAGGACTAGGAAGTCTTAGTGAGCAGTTCTTC
abundance: .; j_gene: TRBJ2-1; d_gene: TRBD2; v_gene: TRBV7-2; CDR3aa: CASSPNAGLAEEQFF; CDR3nt: TGTGCCAGCAGCCCTAACGCGGGACTAGCAGAAGAGCAGTTCTTC
abundance: .; j_gene: TRBJ2-3; d_gene: .; v_gene: TRBV7-2; CDR3aa: CASSLASGWGTDTQYF; CDR3nt: TGTGCCAGCAGCTTAGCTAGCGGATGGGGCACAGATACGCAGTATTTT
abundance: .; j_gene: TRBJ2-1; d_gene: .; v_gene: TRBV10-3; CDR3aa: CAIGGTSAYNEQFF; CDR3nt: TGTGCCATCGGCGGGACTTCCGCCTACAATGAGCAGTTCTTC
abundance: .; j_gene: TRBJ1-2; d_gene: TRBD1; v_gene: TRBV5-1; CDR3aa: CASSLAGGAGGRGYTF; CDR3nt: TGCGCCAGCAGCTTGGCGGGCGGGGCAGGGGGCCGTGGCTACACCTTC
abundance: .; j_gene: TRBJ1-1; d_gene: .; v_gene: TRBV2; CDR3aa: CASRDYREAFF; CDR3nt: TGTGCCAGCAGGGACTACAGGGAAGCTTTCTTT
abundance: .; j_gene: TRBJ2-5; d_gene: TRBD2; v_gene: TRBV7-9; CDR3aa: CASSLLAGGGKETQYF; CDR3nt: TGTGCCAGCAGCTTACTAGCGGGAGGGGGGAAAGAGACCCAGTACTTC
abundance: .; j_gene: TRBJ2-7; d_gene: .; v_gene: TRBV28; CDR3aa: CASSLSGRGYEQYF; CDR3nt: TGTGCCAGCAGTTTATCCGGTCGGGGGTACGAGCAGTACTTC
abundance: once; j_gene: TRBJ2-1; d_gene: .; v_gene: TRBV29-1; CDR3aa: CSVESISYNEQFF; CDR3nt: TGCAGCGTTGAGAGTATATCCTACAATGAGCAGTTCTTC
abundance: .; j_gene: TRBJ2-1; d_gene: .; v_gene: TRBV19; CDR3aa: CASSMNREKNEQFF; CDR3nt: TGTGCCAGTAGTATGAACAGGGAAAAGAATGAGCAGTTCTTC
abundance: once; j_gene: TRBJ2-7; d_gene: TRBD2; v_gene: TRBV4-1; CDR3aa: CASSQDLRSGRSYEQYF; CDR3nt: TGCGCCAGCAGCCAAGATCTAAGAAGCGGGAGGTCCTACGAGCAGTACTTC
abundance: .; j_gene: TRBJ1-4; d_gene: .; v_gene: TRBV5-5; CDR3aa: CASSSGGVGGSEKLFF; CDR3nt: TGTGCCAGCAGCTCTGGAGGGGTCGGCGGTTCTGAAAAACTGTTTTTT
abundance: .; j_gene: TRBJ2-1; d_gene: .; v_gene: TRBV11-3; CDR3aa: CASSLDPYNEQFF; CDR3nt: TGTGCCAGCAGCTTAGACCCGTACAATGAGCAGTTCTTC
abundance: .; j_gene: TRBJ2-7; d_gene: .; v_gene: TRBV2; CDR3aa: CASSEIRYRNEQYF; CDR3nt: TGTGCCAGCAGTGAAATACGATACAGAAACGAGCAGTACTTC
abundance: once; j_gene: TRBJ2-7; d_gene: TRBD1; v_gene: TRBV5-6; CDR3aa: CASSSTGGDYEQYF; CDR3nt: TGTGCCAGCAGCTCGACAGGGGGCGACTACGAGCAGTACTTC
abundance: .; j_gene: TRBJ2-7; d_gene: TRBD1; v_gene: TRBV6-5; CDR3aa: CASSSGQGTYEQYF; CDR3nt: TGTGCCAGCAGCAGCGGACAGGGAACCTACGAGCAGTACTTC
abundance: .; j_gene: TRBJ1-2; d_gene: TRBD1; v_gene: TRBV29-1; CDR3aa: CSVNGQGDYGYTF; CDR3nt: TGCAGCGTCAACGGACAGGGGGACTATGGCTACACCTTC
abundance: .; j_gene: TRBJ2-5; d_gene: TRBD2; v_gene: TRBV5-1; CDR3aa: CASSTGLAGAQETQYF; CDR3nt: TGCGCCAGCAGCACGGGACTAGCGGGAGCCCAAGAGACCCAGTACTTC
abundance: .; j_gene: TRBJ1-2; d_gene: .; v_gene: TRBV7-2; CDR3aa: CASSLPGGTYGYTF; CDR3nt: TGTGCCAGCAGCTTACCTGGGGGGACTTATGGCTACACCTTC
abundance: .; j_gene: TRBJ1-5; d_gene: .; v_gene: TRBV30; CDR3aa: CAWRRTPEGNQPQHF; CDR3nt: TGTGCCTGGAGACGGACTCCCGAGGGCAATCAGCCCCAGCATTTT
abundance: .; j_gene: TRBJ1-3; d_gene: .; v_gene: TRBV6-1; CDR3aa: CASSARGPESGNTIYF; CDR3nt: TGTGCCAGCAGTGCTAGAGGGCCAGAAAGTGGAAACACCATATATTTT
abundance: .; j_gene: TRBJ1-5; d_gene: TRBD1; v_gene: TRBV11-2; CDR3aa: CASSSGTGEHQPQHF; CDR3nt: TGTGCCAGCAGCTCCGGGACAGGGGAACATCAGCCCCAGCATTTT
abundance: .; j_gene: TRBJ2-5; d_gene: .; v_gene: TRBV7-2; CDR3aa: CASSPGLQETQYF; CDR3nt: TGTGCCAGCAGCCCAGGACTACAAGAGACCCAGTACTTC
abundance: .; j_gene: TRBJ2-3; d_gene: .; v_gene: TRBV3-1/TRBV3-2; CDR3aa: CASSLGGQRDTQYF; CDR3nt: TGTGCCAGCAGCCTGGGGGGGCAAAGAGATACGCAGTATTTT
abundance: .; j_gene: TRBJ1-1; d_gene: TRBD1; v_gene: TRBV5-1; CDR3aa: CASSLLGQGATEAFF; CDR3nt: TGCGCCAGCAGCTTGCTGGGACAGGGGGCCACTGAAGCTTTCTTT
abundance: .; j_gene: TRBJ1-6; d_gene: .; v_gene: TRBV7-9; CDR3aa: CASREDSSPLHF; CDR3nt: TGTGCCAGCCGGGAGGACTCTTCACCCCTCCACTTT
abundance: .; j_gene: TRBJ2-7; d_gene: TRBD1; v_gene: TRBV29-1; CDR3aa: CSVRGQGTYEQYF; CDR3nt: TGCAGCGTTCGAGGACAGGGAACCTACGAGCAGTACTTC
abundance: .; j_gene: TRBJ1-3; d_gene: .; v_gene: TRBV18; CDR3aa: CASSLGQFLSGNTIYF; CDR3nt: TGTGCCAGCTCACTAGGACAGTTCCTCTCTGGAAACACCATATATTTT
abundance: .; j_gene: TRBJ1-6; d_gene: TRBD1; v_gene: TRBV5-1; CDR3aa: CASSIATGGSYNSPLHF; CDR3nt: TGCGCCAGCAGTATAGCCACAGGGGGCTCCTATAATTCACCCCTCCACTTT
abundance: .; j_gene: TRBJ2-6; d_gene: .; v_gene: TRBV7-8; CDR3aa: CASSTRQVGANVLTF; CDR3nt: TGTGCCAGCAGCACCCGACAGGTTGGGGCCAACGTCCTGACTTTC
abundance: .; j_gene: TRBJ1-5; d_gene: TRBD1; v_gene: TRBV7-6; CDR3aa: CASSFRPDRARSNGNQPQHF; CDR3nt: TGTGCCAGCAGCTTTCGCCCGGACAGGGCAAGGTCAAATGGAAATCAGCCCCAGCATTTT
abundance: .; j_gene: TRBJ1-5; d_gene: TRBD1; v_gene: TRBV7-2; CDR3aa: CASSPGQGRQPRGQPQHF; CDR3nt: TGTGCCAGCAGCCCAGGACAGGGCCGCCAACCCAGGGGGCAGCCCCAGCATTTT
abundance: .; j_gene: TRBJ2-2; d_gene: .; v_gene: TRBV5-8; CDR3aa: CASSPRPTGELFF; CDR3nt: TGTGCCAGCAGCCCCAGGCCCACCGGGGAGCTGTTTTTT
abundance: once; j_gene: TRBJ1-2; d_gene: TRBD1; v_gene: TRBV28; CDR3aa: CASSPVGQPYGYTF; CDR3nt: TGTGCCAGCAGCCCCGTGGGACAGCCTTATGGCTACACCTTC
abundance: .; j_gene: TRBJ2-5; d_gene: .; v_gene: TRBV7-2; CDR3aa: CASSFSAAGRGETQYF; CDR3nt: TGTGCCAGCAGCTTTTCCGCGGCCGGCAGGGGAGAGACCCAGTACTTC
abundance: .; j_gene: TRBJ1-2; d_gene: .; v_gene: TRBV28; CDR3aa: CASSLAGPNYGYTF; CDR3nt: TGTGCCAGCAGTTTAGCAGGGCCCAACTATGGCTACACCTTC
abundance: .; j_gene: TRBJ1-2; d_gene: .; v_gene: TRBV11-2; CDR3aa: CASSFLGEEGYTF; CDR3nt: TGTGCCAGCAGCTTTTTGGGGGAGGAAGGCTACACCTTC
abundance: .; j_gene: TRBJ1-1; d_gene: .; v_gene: TRBV5-1; CDR3aa: CASSFSGVSTEAFF; CDR3nt: TGCGCCAGCAGCTTTTCAGGGGTCAGCACTGAAGCTTTCTTT
abundance: once; j_gene: TRBJ2-1; d_gene: .; v_gene: TRBV7-2; CDR3aa: CASSLSGEQFF; CDR3nt: TGTGCCAGCAGCTTAAGCGGTGAGCAGTTCTTC
abundance: .; j_gene: TRBJ2-1; d_gene: TRBD1; v_gene: TRBV18; CDR3aa: CASSPARGTGGGNEQFF; CDR3nt: TGTGCCAGCTCACCAGCACGAGGGACAGGGGGAGGCAATGAGCAGTTCTTC
abundance: .; j_gene: TRBJ2-5; d_gene: TRBD2; v_gene: TRBV7-7; CDR3aa: CASSLGLAGIQETQYF; CDR3nt: TGTGCCAGCAGCTTGGGACTAGCGGGGATCCAAGAGACCCAGTACTTC
abundance: .; j_gene: TRBJ2-7; d_gene: .; v_gene: TRBV2; CDR3aa: CASSEEVGEDEQYF; CDR3nt: TGTGCCAGCAGTGAAGAGGTGGGGGAGGACGAGCAGTACTTC
abundance: .; j_gene: TRBJ2-5; d_gene: .; v_gene: TRBV15; CDR3aa: CATSRDYSQETQYF; CDR3nt: TGTGCCACCAGCAGAGATTACAGCCAAGAGACCCAGTACTTC